This T cell receptor (beta chain) comes out of a study of shared clonotypes between healthy human individuals. At the level of the study: CD4 naive and memory got three plates each, CD8 naive two, CD8 memory one.

The count of this clone is one. Its specificity is unknown. Study-level results: Of the naive CD4 clonotypes, around 5.2% were shared across several donors.

Using immunoSEQ multiplex PCR, the repertoire was profiled, and TCRdb retains in-frame clones only, with some absent. Of just over 2,000,000 clones listed, 95% are singletons. The sequencing input was naive CD4+ T cells sorted from blood. The subset was: CD45RA+ positively selected. This receptor was identified in a man between 18 and 29 years old in good health.

CDR3 sequence (DNA): TGTGCCTGTCAAGGACAGGGGGGTGGTCAGCCCCAGCATTTT. Residues: CACQGQGGGQPQHF. This rearrangement joins TRBV30 to TRBJ1-5; TRBD1 agrees at 10 bases. V shed 6 bases, J shed 6 bases, and the junction held 8 bases outside the gene matches. Germline CDR1 and CDR2: GTSNPN and SVGIG (reference sequence). The CDR3 is made up of 14 amino acids. Full variable domain (rest looked up from reference TRBV30 and TRBJ1-5): SQTIHQWPATLVQPVGSPLSLECTVEGTSNPNLYWYRQAAGRGLQLLFYSVGIGQISSEVPQNLSASRPQDRQFILSSKKLLLSDSGFYLCACQGQGGGQPQHFGDGTRLSIL.